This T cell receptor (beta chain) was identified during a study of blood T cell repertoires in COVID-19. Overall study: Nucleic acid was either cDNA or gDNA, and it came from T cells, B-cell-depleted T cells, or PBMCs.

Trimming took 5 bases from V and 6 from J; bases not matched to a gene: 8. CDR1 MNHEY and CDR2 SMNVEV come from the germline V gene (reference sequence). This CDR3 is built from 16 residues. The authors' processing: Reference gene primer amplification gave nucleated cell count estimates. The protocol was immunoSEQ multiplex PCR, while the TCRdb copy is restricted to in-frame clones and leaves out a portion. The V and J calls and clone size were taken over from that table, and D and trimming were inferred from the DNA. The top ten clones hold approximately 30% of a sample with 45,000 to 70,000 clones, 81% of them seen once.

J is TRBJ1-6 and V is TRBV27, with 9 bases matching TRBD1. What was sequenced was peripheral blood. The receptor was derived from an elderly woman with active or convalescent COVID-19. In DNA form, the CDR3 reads TGTGCCAGCAGTAAACATACGGGACAGGGTAATTCACCCCTCCACTTT. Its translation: CASSKHTGQGNSPLHF.